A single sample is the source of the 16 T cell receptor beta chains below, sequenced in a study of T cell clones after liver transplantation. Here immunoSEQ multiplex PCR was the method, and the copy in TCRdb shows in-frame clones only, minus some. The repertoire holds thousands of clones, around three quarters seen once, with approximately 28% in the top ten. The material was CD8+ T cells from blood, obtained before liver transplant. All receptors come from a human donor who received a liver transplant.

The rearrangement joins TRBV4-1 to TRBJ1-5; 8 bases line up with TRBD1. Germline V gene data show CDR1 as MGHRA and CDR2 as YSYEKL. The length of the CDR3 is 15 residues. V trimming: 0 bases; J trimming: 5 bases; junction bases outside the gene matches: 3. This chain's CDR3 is CASSQEKDRDQPQHF. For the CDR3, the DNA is TGCGCCAGCAGCCAAGAGAAGGACAGGGATCAGCCCCAGCATTTT.

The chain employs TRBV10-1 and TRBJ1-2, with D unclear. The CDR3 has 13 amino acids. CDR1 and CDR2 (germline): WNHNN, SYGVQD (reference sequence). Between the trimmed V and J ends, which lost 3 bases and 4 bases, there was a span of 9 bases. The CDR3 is CASSDRFAYGYTF. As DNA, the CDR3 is TGCGCCAGCAGTGACCGATTCGCCTATGGCTACACCTTC.

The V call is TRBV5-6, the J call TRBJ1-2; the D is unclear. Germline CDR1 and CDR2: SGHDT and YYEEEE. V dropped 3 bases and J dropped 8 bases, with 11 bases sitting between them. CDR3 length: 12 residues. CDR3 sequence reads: CASSSVTGGYTF. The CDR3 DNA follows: TGTGCCAGCAGCTCAGTGACTGGCGGCTACACCTTC.

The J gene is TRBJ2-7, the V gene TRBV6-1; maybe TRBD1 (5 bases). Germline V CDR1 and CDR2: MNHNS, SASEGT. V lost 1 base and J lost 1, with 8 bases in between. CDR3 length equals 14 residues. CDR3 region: CASSEVAGSYEQYF. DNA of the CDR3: TGTGCCAGCAGTGAAGTAGCAGGGTCCTACGAGCAGTACTTC.

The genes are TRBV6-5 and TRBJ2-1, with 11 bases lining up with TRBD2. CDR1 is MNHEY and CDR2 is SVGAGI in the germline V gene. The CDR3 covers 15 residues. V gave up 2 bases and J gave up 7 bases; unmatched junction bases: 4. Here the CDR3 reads CASSYLAGGNNEQFF. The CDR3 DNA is TGTGCCAGCAGTTACCTAGCGGGGGGAAATAATGAGCAGTTCTTC.

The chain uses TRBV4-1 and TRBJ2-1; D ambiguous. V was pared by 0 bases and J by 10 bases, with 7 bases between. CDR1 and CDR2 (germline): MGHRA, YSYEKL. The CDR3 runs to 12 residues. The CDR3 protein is CASSQEISEQFF. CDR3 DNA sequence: TGCGCCAGCAGCCAAGAGATCTCCGAGCAGTTCTTC.

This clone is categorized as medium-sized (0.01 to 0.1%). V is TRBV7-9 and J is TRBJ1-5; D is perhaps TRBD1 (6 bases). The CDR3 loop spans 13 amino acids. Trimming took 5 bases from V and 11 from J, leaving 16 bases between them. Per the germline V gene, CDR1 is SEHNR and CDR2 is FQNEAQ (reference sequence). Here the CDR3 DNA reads TGTGCCAGCAGCCAAGGGGGGATCCCGACCCAGCATTTT. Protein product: CASSQGGIPTQHF. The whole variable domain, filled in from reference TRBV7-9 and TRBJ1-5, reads DTGVSQNPRHKITKRGQNVTFRCDPISEHNRLYWYRQTLGQGPEFLTYFQNEAQLEKSRLLSDRFSAERPKGSFSTLEIQRTEQGDSAMYLCASSQGGIPTQHFGDGTRLSIL.

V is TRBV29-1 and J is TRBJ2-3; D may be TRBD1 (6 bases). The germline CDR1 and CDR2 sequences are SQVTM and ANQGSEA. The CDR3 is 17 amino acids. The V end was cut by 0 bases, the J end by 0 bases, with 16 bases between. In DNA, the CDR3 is TGCAGCGTTGAAGATCTTTCGGCAGGGGAAAGCACAGATACGCAGTATTTT. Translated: CSVEDLSAGESTDTQYF.

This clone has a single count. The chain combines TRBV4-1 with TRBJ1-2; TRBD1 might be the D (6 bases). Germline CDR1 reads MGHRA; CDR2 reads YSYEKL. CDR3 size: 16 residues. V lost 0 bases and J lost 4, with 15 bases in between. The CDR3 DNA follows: TGCGCCAGCAGCCAAGACCAGGGGAACTCGGGCTATGGCTACACCTTC. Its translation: CASSQDQGNSGYGYTF.

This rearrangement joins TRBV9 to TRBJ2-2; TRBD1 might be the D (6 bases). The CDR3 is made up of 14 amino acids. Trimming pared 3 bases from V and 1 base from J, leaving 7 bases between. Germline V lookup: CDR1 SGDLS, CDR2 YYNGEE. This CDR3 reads CASSEDRNTGELFF. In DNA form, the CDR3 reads TGTGCCAGCAGCGAGGACAGGAACACCGGGGAGCTGTTTTTT.

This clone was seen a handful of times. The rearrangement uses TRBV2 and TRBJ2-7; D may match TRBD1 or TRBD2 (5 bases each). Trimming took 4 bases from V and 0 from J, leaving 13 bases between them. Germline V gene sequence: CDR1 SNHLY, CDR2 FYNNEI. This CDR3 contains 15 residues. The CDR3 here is CASSAQGTGSYEQYF. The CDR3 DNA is TGTGCCAGCAGTGCCCAAGGGACGGGCTCCTACGAGCAGTACTTC. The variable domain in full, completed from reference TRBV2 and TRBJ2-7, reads EPEVTQTPSHQVTQMGQEVILRCVPISNHLYFYWYRQILGQKVEFLVSFYNNEISEKSEIFDDQFSVERPDGSNFTLKIRSTKLEDSAMYFCASSAQGTGSYEQYFGPGTRLTVT.

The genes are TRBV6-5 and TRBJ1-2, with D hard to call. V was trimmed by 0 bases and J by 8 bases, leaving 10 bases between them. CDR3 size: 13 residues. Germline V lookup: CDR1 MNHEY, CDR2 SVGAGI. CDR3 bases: TGTGCCAGCAGTTACTCGATAATTGGAGGCTACACCTTC. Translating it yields CASSYSIIGGYTF.

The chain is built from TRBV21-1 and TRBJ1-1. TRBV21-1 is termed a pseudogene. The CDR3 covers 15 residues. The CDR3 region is CASSAASRGPTEAFF. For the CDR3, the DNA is TGTGCCAGCAGCGCCGCGTCTAGAGGCCCCACTGAAGCTTTCTTT.

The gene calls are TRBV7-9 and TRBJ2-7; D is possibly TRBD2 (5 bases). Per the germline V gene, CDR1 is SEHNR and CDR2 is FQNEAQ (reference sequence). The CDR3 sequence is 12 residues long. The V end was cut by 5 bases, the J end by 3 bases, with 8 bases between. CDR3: CASSPRGYEQYF. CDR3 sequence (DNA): TGTGCCAGCAGCCCACGGGGCTACGAGCAGTACTTC. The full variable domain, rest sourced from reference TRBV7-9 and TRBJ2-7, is DTGVSQNPRHKITKRGQNVTFRCDPISEHNRLYWYRQTLGQGPEFLTYFQNEAQLEKSRLLSDRFSAERPKGSFSTLEIQRTEQGDSAMYLCASSPRGYEQYFGPGTRLTVT.

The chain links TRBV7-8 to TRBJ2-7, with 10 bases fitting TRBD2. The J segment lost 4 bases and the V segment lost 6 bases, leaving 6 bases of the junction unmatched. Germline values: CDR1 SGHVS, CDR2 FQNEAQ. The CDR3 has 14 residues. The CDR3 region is CASSYSGGAYEQYF. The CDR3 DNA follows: TGTGCCAGCAGTTACAGCGGGGGGGCTTACGAGCAGTACTTC.

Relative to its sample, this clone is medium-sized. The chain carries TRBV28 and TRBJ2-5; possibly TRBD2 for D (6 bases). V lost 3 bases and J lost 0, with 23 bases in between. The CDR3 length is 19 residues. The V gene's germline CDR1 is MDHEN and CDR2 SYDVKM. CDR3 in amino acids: CASSFGIGLAGTYQETQYF. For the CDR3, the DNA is TGTGCCAGCAGTTTCGGGATTGGGCTCGCGGGGACTTACCAAGAGACCCAGTACTTC.